This is a list of T cell receptor beta chains from one sample in a study of T cells after yellow fever vaccination. A single record per CDR3 protein comes from TCRdb applying MiXCR to the 5' RACE reads. Among 40,000 to 55,000 distinct CDR3 sequences listed, more than 6.5% were seen once. This sample comprised CD8+ T cells not binding an NS4B(214-222) dextramer, sorted from PBMCs, obtained around 45 days after the first yellow fever vaccination. These receptor sequences come from a man younger than 35 who received the YFV17D yellow fever vaccine. Each CDR3 is given with its conserved first and last residue. The D gene is left open where the match is weak. Expanded clones get a size class; other rows say once, few or many, or leave the size out.

j_call d_call v_call clone_size cdr3_aa cdr3_nt
TRBJ1-2 - TRBV24-1 many CATSDYPGRDGYTF TGTGCCACCAGTGATTACCCAGGCCGGGACGGCTACACCTTC
TRBJ2-1 - TRBV4-3 many CASSQVAGKEQFF TGCGCCAGCAGCCAAGTTGCAGGGAAAGAGCAGTTCTTC
TRBJ2-5 TRBD2 TRBV5-4 - CASSFSSGGAEETQYF TGTGCCAGCAGCTTTTCTAGCGGGGGGGCCGAAGAGACCCAGTACTTC
TRBJ1-4 - TRBV4-3 - CASSRARGGEKLFF TGCGCCAGCAGCCGAGCACGTGGGGGGGAAAAACTGTTTTTT
TRBJ2-5 - TRBV14 - CASSPWGRRGSKETQYF TGTGCCAGCAGCCCGTGGGGTAGGCGGGGTTCGAAAGAGACCCAGTACTTC
TRBJ1-6 - TRBV7-6 - CASSSRNRVSYNSPLHF TGTGCCAGCAGCTCGCGGAACAGGGTATCCTATAATTCACCCCTCCACTTT
TRBJ2-1 - TRBV6-2/TRBV6-3 - CASSYPPVGDSYNEQFF TGTGCCAGCAGTTACCCGCCCGTTGGTGACTCCTACAATGAGCAGTTCTTC
TRBJ1-4 - TRBV27 many CASSLRGRTNEKLFF TGTGCCAGCAGTTTAAGGGGTAGGACTAATGAAAAACTGTTTTTT
TRBJ1-3 - TRBV4-1 many CASSQDGGAGNTIYF TGCGCCAGCAGCCAAGATGGGGGCGCGGGAAACACCATATATTTT
TRBJ2-5 - TRBV6-2/TRBV6-3 medium-sized CASSDSQETQYF TGTGCCAGCAGCGACAGTCAAGAGACCCAGTACTTC
TRBJ2-2 TRBD1 TRBV15 many CATSRVVTGGTGELFF TGTGCCACCAGCAGGGTGGTGACAGGGGGCACCGGGGAGCTGTTTTTT
TRBJ1-2 TRBD1 TRBV19 - CASSTYNRGGYGYTF TGTGCCAGTAGTACCTACAACAGGGGTGGCTATGGCTACACCTTC
TRBJ1-1 - TRBV4-2 many CASSQEGLSTEAFF TGTGCCAGCAGCCAAGAGGGGCTCAGCACTGAAGCTTTCTTT
TRBJ1-5 - TRBV20-1 - CSATIGFRSNQPQHF TGCAGTGCTACAATAGGGTTTCGTAGCAATCAGCCCCAGCATTTT
TRBJ2-7 - TRBV7-9 few CASSLAQGRAYEQYF TGTGCCAGCAGCTTAGCGCAGGGACGGGCCTACGAGCAGTACTTC
TRBJ2-1 - TRBV29-1 many CSVVAGLHNEQFF TGCAGCGTTGTGGCGGGGCTCCACAATGAGCAGTTCTTC
TRBJ2-4 - TRBV29-1 many CSVLAKNIQYF TGCAGCGTCCTAGCCAAAAACATTCAGTACTTC
TRBJ1-1 - TRBV19 few CATVGGLLRRTEAFF TGTGCCACCGTCGGGGGGCTTCTGCGTAGGACTGAAGCTTTCTTT
TRBJ2-6 TRBD2 TRBV4-3 few CASSQVGGGISGANVLTF TGCGCCAGCAGCCAAGTTGGGGGAGGGATCAGTGGGGCCAACGTCCTGACTTTC
TRBJ1-3 - TRBV20-1 - CSASKTWASGNTIYF TGCAGTGCTAGCAAAACATGGGCCTCTGGAAACACCATATATTTT
TRBJ1-1 TRBD1 TRBV6-5 - CASSYWTGGSEAFF TGTGCCAGCAGTTACTGGACAGGGGGCTCTGAAGCTTTCTTT
TRBJ2-3 - TRBV6-2/TRBV6-3 many CASSGSHTDTQYF TGTGCCAGCAGTGGTTCCCACACAGATACGCAGTATTTT
TRBJ1-4 - TRBV7-8 - CASSRALRGEGEKLFF TGTGCCAGCAGCCGGGCCCTCAGGGGAGAAGGTGAAAAACTGTTTTTT
TRBJ2-7 TRBD2 TRBV20-1 medium-sized CSARGLAGALGVGEQYF TGCAGTGCTAGAGGACTAGCGGGGGCCTTAGGCGTTGGCGAGCAGTACTTC
TRBJ1-2 - TRBV27 few CASSLSGVNYGYTF TGTGCCAGCAGTTTGTCAGGGGTTAACTATGGCTACACCTTC
TRBJ1-5 TRBD1 TRBV5-8 few CASSRGQNSNQPQHF TGTGCCAGCAGCCGGGGACAGAATAGCAATCAGCCCCAGCATTTT
TRBJ1-3 TRBD1 TRBV4-3 - CASSQVVTGYTGNTIYF TGCGCCAGCAGCCAAGTCGTGACAGGGTACACTGGAAACACCATATATTTT
TRBJ2-2 TRBD2 TRBV4-3 - CASSQGEREHTGELFF TGCGCCAGCAGCCAAGGGGAGCGGGAGCACACCGGGGAGCTGTTTTTT
TRBJ1-5 - TRBV5-6 many CASSPTPLGQPQHF TGTGCCAGCAGCCCGACCCCTTTAGGGCAGCCCCAGCATTTT
TRBJ2-3 - TRBV4-2 many CASSQQGFRRYRDTQYF TGTGCCAGCAGCCAGCAGGGGTTTAGGAGGTACAGAGATACGCAGTATTTT
TRBJ2-1 TRBD2 TRBV20-1 - CSASRTSGGSYNEQFF TGCAGTGCCAGTCGGACTAGCGGGGGATCATACAATGAGCAGTTCTTC
TRBJ2-1 - TRBV7-6 many CASRSMFGGADEQFF TGTGCCAGCAGGAGCATGTTCGGGGGAGCGGATGAGCAGTTCTTC
TRBJ2-7 - TRBV10-3 many CAISGGESYEQYF TGTGCCATCAGTGGTGGGGAATCCTACGAGCAGTACTTC
TRBJ2-1 TRBD2 TRBV19 few CASSVRASGNEQFF TGTGCCAGTAGCGTTCGGGCTAGCGGCAATGAGCAGTTCTTC
TRBJ1-4 - TRBV5-1 many CASSLWTRNEKLFF TGCGCCAGCAGCTTGTGGACACGGAATGAAAAACTGTTTTTT
TRBJ1-3 TRBD1 TRBV7-8 - CASSVGTEGLHNTIYF TGTGCCAGCAGCGTCGGGACAGAGGGACTTCACAACACCATATATTTT
TRBJ2-7 TRBD1 TRBV20-1 - CSARGTGLQQYF TGCAGTGCTAGGGGGACAGGGTTGCAGCAGTACTTC
TRBJ2-1 - TRBV27 many CASSVANEQFF TGTGCCAGCAGTGTGGCTAATGAGCAGTTCTTC
TRBJ2-5 TRBD1 TRBV7-6 few CASSPLGQQETQYF TGTGCCAGCAGCCCGTTGGGACAGCAAGAGACCCAGTACTTC
TRBJ2-3 - TRBV6-5 few CASRSGTTITSTDTQYF TGTGCCAGCAGGTCCGGGACAACGATCACTAGCACAGATACGCAGTATTTT
TRBJ2-2 - TRBV20-1 few CSASVGWAGELFF TGCAGTGCTAGCGTGGGATGGGCCGGGGAGCTGTTTTTT
TRBJ2-7 - TRBV4-1 many CASSKTGTYEQYF TGCGCCAGCAGCAAGACAGGAACCTACGAGCAGTACTTC
TRBJ2-5 TRBD2 TRBV28 few CASSANEIAGGRTQYF TGTGCCAGCAGTGCTAATGAGATAGCGGGGGGGAGGACCCAGTACTTC
TRBJ2-1 TRBD2 TRBV6-2/TRBV6-3 - CASSYPLAGYNEQFF TGTGCCAGCAGTTACCCGCTAGCGGGGTACAATGAGCAGTTCTTC
TRBJ2-1 TRBD2 TRBV4-3 many CASSHVTGEASGGFYNEQFF TGCGCCAGCAGCCATGTTACAGGGGAGGCTAGCGGGGGGTTTTACAATGAGCAGTTCTTC
TRBJ2-7 - TRBV28 - CASREDREATEQYF TGTGCCAGCAGGGAAGACAGGGAGGCGACCGAGCAGTACTTC
TRBJ1-5 - TRBV15 few CATSRGRSGNQPQHF TGTGCCACCAGCAGAGGACGATCAGGCAATCAGCCCCAGCATTTT